This T cell receptor beta chain was sequenced in a study of shared clonotypes between healthy human individuals. The study's findings and limits: Among donors, sharing of clonotypes was expected to be affected by sequencing depth.

Of note for this clone: The antigen is unknown.

Germline CDR1 LNHDA, CDR2 SQIVND (reference sequence). The V end lost 4 bases, the J end lost 6 bases, and 27 bases lay between the germline ends. The CDR3 sequence is 18 residues long. It was at deep level that the assay was run. Using immunoSEQ multiplex PCR, the repertoire was profiled, and TCRdb retains in-frame clones only, with some absent. The sample includes 2 million to 2.5 million clones, approximately 95% of them seen just once. This receptor was obtained from a man between 18 and 35 years old in good health. Some clones in this sample may be carry-over from other donors' samples. The sample was naive CD4+ T cells from PBMCs. Subset denoted: CD45RA+ positively selected. The chain recombines TRBV19 with TRBJ2-5, with D perhaps TRBD1 (8 bases). The CDR3 DNA follows: TGTGCCAGTAGTAGACCGATCGGGGGGACAGGAAGGGGTCAGACCCAGTACTTC. Amino acids: CASSRPIGGTGRGQTQYF.